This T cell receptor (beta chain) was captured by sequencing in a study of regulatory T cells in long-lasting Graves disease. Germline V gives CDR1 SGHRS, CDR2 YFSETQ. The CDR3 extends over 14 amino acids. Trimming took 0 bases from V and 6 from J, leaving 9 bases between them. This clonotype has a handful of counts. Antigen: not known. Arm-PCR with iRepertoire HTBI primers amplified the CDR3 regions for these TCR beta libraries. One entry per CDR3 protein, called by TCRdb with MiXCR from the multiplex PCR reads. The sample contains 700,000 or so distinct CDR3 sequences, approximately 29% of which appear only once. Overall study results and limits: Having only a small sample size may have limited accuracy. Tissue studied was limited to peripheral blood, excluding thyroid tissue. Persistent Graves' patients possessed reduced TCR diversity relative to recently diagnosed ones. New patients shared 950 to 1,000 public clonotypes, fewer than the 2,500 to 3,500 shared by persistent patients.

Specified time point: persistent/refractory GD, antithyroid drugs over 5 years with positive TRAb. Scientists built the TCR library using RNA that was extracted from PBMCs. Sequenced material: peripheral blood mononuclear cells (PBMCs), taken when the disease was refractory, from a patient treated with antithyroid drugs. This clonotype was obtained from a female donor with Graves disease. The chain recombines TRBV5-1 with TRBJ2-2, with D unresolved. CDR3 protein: CASSLEAAPGELFF. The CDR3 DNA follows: TGCGCCAGCAGCTTGGAGGCGGCCCCCGGGGAGCTGTTTTTT.